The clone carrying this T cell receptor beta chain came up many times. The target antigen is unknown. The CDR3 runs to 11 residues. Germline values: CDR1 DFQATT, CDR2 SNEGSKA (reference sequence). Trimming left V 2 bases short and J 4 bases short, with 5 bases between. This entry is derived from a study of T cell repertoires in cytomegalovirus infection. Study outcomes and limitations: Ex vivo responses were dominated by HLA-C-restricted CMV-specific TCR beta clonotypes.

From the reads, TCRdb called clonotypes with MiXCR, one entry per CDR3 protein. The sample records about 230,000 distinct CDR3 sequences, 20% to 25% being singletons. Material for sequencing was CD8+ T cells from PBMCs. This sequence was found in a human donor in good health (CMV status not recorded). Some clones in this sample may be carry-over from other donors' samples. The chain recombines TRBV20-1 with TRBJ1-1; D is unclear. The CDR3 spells CSARWGTEAFF. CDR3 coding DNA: TGCAGTGCTAGATGGGGCACTGAAGCTTTCTTT.